The 27 T cell receptor beta chains listed next were all sequenced from one sample in a study of cytomegalovirus exposure and HLA in healthy donors. Here immunoSEQ multiplex PCR was the method, and the copy in TCRdb shows in-frame clones only, minus some. Here the sample spans 43,000 or so clones, 80% to 95% being singletons. The sequenced sample consisted of PBMCs. The source is a man younger than 35 in good health and CMV-seronegative.

V and J are TRBV5-4 and TRBJ1-2, with TRBD1 matching over 8 bases. Looked up from germline, CDR1 is SGHNT and CDR2 is YYREEE (reference sequence). Trimming at V came to 0 bases and at J to 8 bases, leaving 9 bases not matched to a gene. The CDR3 runs 15 residues. The CDR3 loop reads CASSLGTGWGGGYTF. Written as DNA, the CDR3 is TGTGCCAGCAGCTTGGGGACAGGGTGGGGAGGAGGCTACACCTTC.

The CDR3 bases are TGTGCCAGCAGCTCGACTAGCGGTTTTGCCGGGGAGCTGTTTTTT. Translated, it gives CASSSTSGFAGELFF. The rearrangement joins TRBV7-3 to TRBJ2-2; 9 bases align to TRBD2. V lost 4 bases, J lost 6 bases, and 6 bases stayed unmatched. The germline V gene has CDR1 SGHTA and CDR2 FQGTGA. This CDR3 has 15 residues.

The genes are TRBV6-5 and TRBJ1-5, with D perhaps TRBD1 (6 bases). CDR3 length: 15 amino acids. The germline gives CDR1 MNHEY, CDR2 SVGAGI. The germline V and J ends were trimmed by 5 bases and 6 bases, with 17 bases remaining between them. CDR3 region: CASSLKQGTGQPQHF. CDR3 nucleotides: TGTGCCAGCAGTCTGAAACAGGGAACCGGTCAGCCCCAGCATTTT.

Points on this clone: The sample has other DNA sequences that encode this CDR3 too. The J gene is TRBJ2-1, the V gene TRBV18, with D possibly being TRBD1 (6 bases). The CDR3 length is 16 residues. Germline V lookup: CDR1 KGHSH, CDR2 LQKENI. Trimming removed 4 bases at V and 9 bases at J, with 22 bases between. The CDR3: CASSRTSGQGYFEQFF. The CDR3 DNA reads TGTGCCAGCTCACGGACCTCGGGGCAGGGGTACTTTGAGCAGTTCTTC.

V gene TRBV6-5 combines with J gene TRBJ2-7; possible D gene TRBD1, 6 bases. Germline-derived CDR1 and CDR2 are MNHEY and SVGAGI. The CDR3 covers 14 residues. V was cut by 6 bases and J by 1 base, with 13 bases left in between. The CDR3 coding sequence is TGTGCCAGCAGGGGACAAACCCTTTCCTACGAGCAGTACTTC. It encodes CASRGQTLSYEQYF.

This CDR3 is CASSPQGDTEAFF. CDR3 DNA: TGTGCCAGCTCACCGCAGGGCGACACTGAAGCTTTCTTT. The gene calls are TRBV18 and TRBJ1-1, with D tentatively TRBD1 (5 bases). Per germline, CDR1 KGHSH and CDR2 LQKENI. The CDR3 covers 13 residues. V lost 3 bases and J 3 bases, leaving 8 bases between the germline ends.

This clone showed up just once. CDR3 protein: CASSVDGKQNEKLFF. In DNA form, the CDR3 reads TGTGCCAGCAGCGTAGACGGGAAACAGAATGAAAAACTGTTTTTT. This chain uses TRBV9 with TRBJ1-4; no firm D call. V shed 0 bases and J shed 5 bases, with 11 bases lying between them. Germline CDR1 is SGDLS and CDR2 is YYNGEE. The CDR3 has 15 amino acids.

The rearrangement links TRBV9 to TRBJ2-2; D unresolved. Germline loops: CDR1 SGDLS, CDR2 YYNGEE. CDR3 length: 13 residues. V was pared by 2 bases and J by 8 bases, with 10 bases between. The CDR3 sequence: CASSVTMAGELFF. The CDR3 coding sequence is TGTGCCAGCAGCGTTACAATGGCAGGGGAGCTGTTTTTT.

The chain uses TRBV13 and TRBJ2-4, with TRBD1 identical over 9 bases. Germline values: CDR1 PRHDT, CDR2 FYEKMQ (reference sequence). The CDR3 is 17 residues long. The ends lost 5 bases at V and 1 base at J; junction bases unmatched: 9. The chain's CDR3 is CASSDNRGRVAKNIQYF. CDR3 bases: TGTGCCAGCAGCGACAACAGGGGGCGAGTTGCCAAAAACATTCAGTACTTC.

The chain links TRBV5-4 to TRBJ1-3; D remains unclear. The length of the CDR3 is 15 residues. V lost 0 bases and J 4 bases, leaving 11 bases between the germline ends. CDR1 is SGHNT, CDR2 YYREEE, per germline (reference sequence). CDR3 coding DNA: TGTGCCAGCAGCTTGGACCCCGGGAGGGGAAACACCATATATTTT. This encodes CASSLDPGRGNTIYF. The complete variable domain, with remaining parts taken from reference TRBV5-4 and TRBJ1-3, reads ETGVTQSPTHLIKTRGQQVTLRCSSQSGHNTVSWYQQALGQGPQFIFQYYREEENGRGNFPPRFSGLQFPNYSSELNVNALELDDSALYLCASSLDPGRGNTIYFGEGSWLTVV.

This rearrangement joins TRBV5-1 to TRBJ1-2; D remains unclear. Trimming left V 4 bases short and J 3 bases short, with 13 bases between. The length of the CDR3 is 14 residues. CDR1 SGHRS and CDR2 YFSETQ come from the germline V gene. The CDR3 coding sequence is TGCGCCAGCAGCGCGTCCGCCCTACACTATGGCTACACCTTC. Amino acid sequence: CASSASALHYGYTF. The variable domain in full, completed from reference TRBV5-1 and TRBJ1-2, reads KAGVTQTPRYLIKTRGQQVTLSCSPISGHRSVSWYQQTPGQGLQFLFEYFSETQRNKGNFPGRFSGRQFSNSRSEMNVSTLELGDSALYLCASSASALHYGYTFGSGTRLTVV.

CDR3 sequence (DNA): TGTGCCAGCAAAGGACAGGACGGGGGCTACACCTTC. It codes for CASKGQDGGYTF. The chain employs TRBV27 and TRBJ1-2; 7 bases fit TRBD1. V shed 7 bases, J shed 8 bases, and the junction held 7 bases outside the gene matches. Germline assignment: CDR1 MNHEY and CDR2 SMNVEV (reference sequence). This CDR3 is built from 12 residues.

This sequence joins TRBV6-5 and TRBJ2-4; TRBD1 agrees at 9 bases. The CDR3 is made up of 15 amino acids. Germline V lookup: CDR1 MNHEY, CDR2 SVGAGI. Trimming at V came to 6 bases and at J to 4 bases, leaving 7 bases not matched to a gene. This CDR3 reads CASRGQGRDKNIQYF. In nucleotides, the CDR3 is TGTGCCAGCAGAGGACAGGGGAGGGATAAAAACATTCAGTACTTC.

V is TRBV7-9 and J is TRBJ1-5; TRBD1 aligns across 10 bases. CDR1 is SEHNR and CDR2 is FQNEAQ in the germline V gene (reference sequence). CDR3 length: 15 residues. The ends lost 5 bases at V and 2 bases at J; junction bases unmatched: 3. In DNA, the CDR3 is TGTGCCAGCAGCAAGACAGGGGGCGGCAATCAGCCCCAGCATTTT. This codes for CASSKTGGGNQPQHF.

The chain carries TRBV19 and TRBJ2-3, with D perhaps TRBD2 (5 bases). Per germline, CDR1 LNHDA and CDR2 SQIVND (reference sequence). The V end lost 6 bases, the J end lost 2 bases, and 18 bases lay between the germline ends. The CDR3 length is 16 residues. The DNA for the CDR3 is TGTGCCAGTAGCCTGGGGAGAGTGCAGAACACAGATACGCAGTATTTT. Translated, it gives CASSLGRVQNTDTQYF.

The J gene is TRBJ2-7, the V gene TRBV7-9; no definite D call. Germline V gene data show CDR1 as SEHNR and CDR2 as FQNEAQ (reference sequence). This CDR3 is 12 amino acids long. Trimming removed 2 bases from V and 5 bases from J, with 7 bases in between. This CDR3 reads CASSLTRDEQYF. CDR3 nucleotide sequence: TGTGCCAGCAGCTTAACCCGGGACGAGCAGTACTTC.

The rearrangement uses TRBV2 and TRBJ2-3; 7 bases align to TRBD2. V gave up 6 bases and J gave up 0 bases; unmatched junction bases: 6. The CDR3 has 15 amino acids. Germline CDR1 reads SNHLY; CDR2 reads FYNNEI. The DNA of the CDR3 is TGTGCCAGCAGGGGTAGGCGGGGGAGCACAGATACGCAGTATTTT. This sequence encodes CASRGRRGSTDTQYF.

The chain combines TRBV5-8 with TRBJ1-2, with 7 bases fitting TRBD1. The germline V gene has CDR1 SGHTS and CDR2 YDEGEE. CDR3 length: 14 amino acids. Trimming took 3 bases from V and 4 from J; bases not matched to a gene: 6. The CDR3, as DNA: TGTGCCAGCAGCTCAAGAACAGGGGTCTATGGCTACACCTTC. As protein: CASSSRTGVYGYTF.

The DNA for the CDR3 is TGTGCCAGCAGTCTTGGGACAGTAAGCTCCTACGAGCAGTACTTC. Translation gives CASSLGTVSSYEQYF. This chain uses TRBV6-5 with TRBJ2-7, with 7 bases identical to TRBD1. Germline V gene data show CDR1 as MNHEY and CDR2 as SVGAGI. Trimming at V came to 5 bases and at J to 0 bases, leaving 7 bases not matched to a gene. This CDR3 has 15 residues.

The chain couples TRBV21-1 to TRBJ2-7; TRBD2 was called by the table and not checked on the DNA. TRBV21-1 is termed a pseudogene. This CDR3 spans 18 amino acids. CDR3 in amino acids: CASSKMRALAGGPYEQYF. The CDR3 DNA follows: TGTGCCAGCAGCAAAATGAGGGCTCTAGCGGGGGGACCCTACGAGCAGTACTTC.

The rearrangement links TRBV11-3 to TRBJ2-1, with D perhaps matching TRBD2 (6 bases). In germline, CDR1 is SGHNT, CDR2 YENEEA. The CDR3 has 17 residues. V dropped 3 bases and J dropped 5 bases, with 20 bases sitting between them. CDR3 sequence (DNA): TGTGCCAGCAGCTTGGGGCGGCGGGGCAGGGCGGACAATGAGCAGTTCTTC. It yields the protein CASSLGRRGRADNEQFF.

CDR3 amino acids: CASSLTRNEQFF. The CDR3 DNA is TGCGCCAGCAGCTTGACGAGGAATGAGCAGTTCTTC. This chain uses TRBV5-1 with TRBJ2-1; D call uncertain. Germline V CDR1 and CDR2: SGHRS, YFSETQ. The CDR3 totals 12 residues. Trimming cost V 1 base and J 7 bases, with 6 bases left between them.

The rearrangement links TRBV6-6 to TRBJ1-2; 7 nucleotides match TRBD1. The CDR3 is 14 amino acids. Germline V gives CDR1 MNHNY, CDR2 SVGAGI (reference sequence). Unmatched junction bases numbered 10, after V lost 4 bases and J lost 8 bases. CDR3 coding DNA: TGTGCCAGCAGTTCCAGGGGGTCAGTGGAAGGCTACACCTTC. The encoded protein is CASSSRGSVEGYTF.

The chain carries TRBV29-1 and TRBJ2-5; 8 nucleotides match TRBD1. The germline CDR1 and CDR2 sequences are SQVTM and ANQGSEA. This CDR3 contains 13 residues. The trim removed 6 bases at V and 4 bases at J, leaving 7 bases unmatched. The CDR3 protein is CSVAGTGGETQYF. The CDR3 DNA reads as TGCAGCGTCGCCGGGACAGGAGGAGAGACCCAGTACTTC. Drawing the rest from reference TRBV29-1 and TRBJ2-5, the complete variable domain is SAVISQKPSRDICQRGTSLTIQCQVDSQVTMMFWYRQQPGQSLTLIATANQGSEATYESGFVIDKFPISRPNLTFSTLTVSNMSPEDSSIYLCSVAGTGGETQYFGPGTRLLVL.

V is TRBV4-1 and J is TRBJ2-1; D remains unclear. V lost 0 bases to trimming and J lost 0 bases, with 9 bases between them. The CDR3 sequence is 16 residues long. Germline CDR1 is MGHRA and CDR2 is YSYEKL. The CDR3 is CASSQDYLISYNEQFF. CDR3 DNA sequence: TGCGCCAGCAGCCAAGACTATCTCATCTCCTACAATGAGCAGTTCTTC.

The chain joins TRBV5-1 to TRBJ2-7; 13 positions agree with TRBD2. CDR1 and CDR2 (germline): SGHRS, YFSETQ. With 6 bases clipped from V and 3 bases from J, the junction kept 6 bases outside the gene matches. CDR3 size: 15 residues. The CDR3 protein is CASTPTSGRNYEQYF. CDR3 nucleotide sequence: TGCGCCAGCACCCCGACTAGCGGGAGGAACTACGAGCAGTACTTC. The whole variable domain, filled in from reference TRBV5-1 and TRBJ2-7, reads KAGVTQTPRYLIKTRGQQVTLSCSPISGHRSVSWYQQTPGQGLQFLFEYFSETQRNKGNFPGRFSGRQFSNSRSEMNVSTLELGDSALYLCASTPTSGRNYEQYFGPGTRLTVT.

The rearrangement links TRBV19 to TRBJ2-2; 7 nucleotides agree with TRBD1. The CDR3 consists of 15 residues. The J segment lost 4 bases and the V segment lost 7 bases, leaving 9 bases of the junction unmatched. CDR1 and CDR2 (germline): LNHDA, SQIVND (reference sequence). CDR3 residues: CASKVQGVFTGELFF. In nucleotides, the CDR3 is TGTGCCAGTAAGGTTCAGGGGGTATTCACCGGGGAGCTGTTTTTT.